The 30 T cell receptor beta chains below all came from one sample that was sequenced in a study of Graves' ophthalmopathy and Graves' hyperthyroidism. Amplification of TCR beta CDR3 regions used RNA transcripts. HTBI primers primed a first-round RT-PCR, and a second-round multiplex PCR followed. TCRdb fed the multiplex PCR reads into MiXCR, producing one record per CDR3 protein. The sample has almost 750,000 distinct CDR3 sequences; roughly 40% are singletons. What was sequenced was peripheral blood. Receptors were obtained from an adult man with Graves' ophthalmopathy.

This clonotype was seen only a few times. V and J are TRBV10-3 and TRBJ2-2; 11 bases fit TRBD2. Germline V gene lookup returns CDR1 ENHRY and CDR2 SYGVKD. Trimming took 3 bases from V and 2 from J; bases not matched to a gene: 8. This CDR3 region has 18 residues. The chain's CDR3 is CAISEPGLADQNTGELFF. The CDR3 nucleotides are TGTGCCATCAGTGAACCGGGACTAGCGGACCAAAACACCGGGGAGCTGTTTTTT.

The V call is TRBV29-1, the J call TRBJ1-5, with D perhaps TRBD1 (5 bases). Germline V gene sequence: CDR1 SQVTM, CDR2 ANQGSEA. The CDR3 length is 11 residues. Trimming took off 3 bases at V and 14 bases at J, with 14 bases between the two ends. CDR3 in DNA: TGCAGCGTTGACCCAGGGAGCTACGAGCATTTT. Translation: CSVDPGSYEHF.

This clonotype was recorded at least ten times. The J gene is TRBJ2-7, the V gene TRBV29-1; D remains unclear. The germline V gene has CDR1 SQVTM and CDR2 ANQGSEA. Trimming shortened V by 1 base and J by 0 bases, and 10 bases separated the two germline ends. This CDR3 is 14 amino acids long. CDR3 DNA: TGCAGCGTTGAAGTGGCAGCGAGCTCCTACGAGCAGTACTTC. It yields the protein CSVEVAASSYEQYF.

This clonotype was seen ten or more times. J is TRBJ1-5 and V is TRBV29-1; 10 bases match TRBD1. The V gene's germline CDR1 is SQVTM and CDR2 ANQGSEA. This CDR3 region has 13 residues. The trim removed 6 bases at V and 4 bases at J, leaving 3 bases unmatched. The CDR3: CSVLGQGNQPQHF. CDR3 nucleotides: TGCAGCGTCCTGGGACAGGGGAATCAGCCCCAGCATTTT.

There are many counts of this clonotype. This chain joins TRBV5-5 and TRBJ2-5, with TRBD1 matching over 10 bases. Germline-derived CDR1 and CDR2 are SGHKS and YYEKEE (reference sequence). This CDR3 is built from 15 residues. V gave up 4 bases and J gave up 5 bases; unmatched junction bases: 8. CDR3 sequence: CASSSPGQGLETQYF. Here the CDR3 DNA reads TGTGCCAGCAGCAGCCCGGGACAGGGGTTGGAGACCCAGTACTTC.

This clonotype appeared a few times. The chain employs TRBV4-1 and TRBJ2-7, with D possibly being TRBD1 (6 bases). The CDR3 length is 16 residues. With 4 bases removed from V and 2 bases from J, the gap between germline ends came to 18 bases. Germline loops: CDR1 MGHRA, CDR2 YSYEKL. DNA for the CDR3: TGCGCCAGCAGCCTATCTACTGGGGGCAGCGCCTACGAGCAGTACTTC. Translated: CASSLSTGGSAYEQYF.

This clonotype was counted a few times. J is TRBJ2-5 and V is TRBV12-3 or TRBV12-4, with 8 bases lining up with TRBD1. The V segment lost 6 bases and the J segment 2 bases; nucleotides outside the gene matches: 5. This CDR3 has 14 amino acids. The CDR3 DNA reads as TGTGCCAGCAGGTATACAGGGGGACAAGAGACCCAGTACTTC. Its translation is CASRYTGGQETQYF.

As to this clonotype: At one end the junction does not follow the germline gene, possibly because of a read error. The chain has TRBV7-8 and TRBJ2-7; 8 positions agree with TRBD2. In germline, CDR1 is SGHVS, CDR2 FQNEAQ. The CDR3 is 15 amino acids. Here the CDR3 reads CASSQVGLGSYEQYF. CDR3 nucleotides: TGCGCCAGCAGCCAAGTGGGACTAGGGTCTTACGAGCAGTACTTC.

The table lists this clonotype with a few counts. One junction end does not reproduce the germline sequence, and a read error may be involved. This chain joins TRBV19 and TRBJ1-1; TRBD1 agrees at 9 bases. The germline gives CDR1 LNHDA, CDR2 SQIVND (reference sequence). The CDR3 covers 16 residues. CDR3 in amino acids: CASSQTRDRAGTEAFF. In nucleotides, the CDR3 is TGCGCCAGCAGCCAAACCCGGGACAGGGCTGGCACTGAAGCTTTCTTT.

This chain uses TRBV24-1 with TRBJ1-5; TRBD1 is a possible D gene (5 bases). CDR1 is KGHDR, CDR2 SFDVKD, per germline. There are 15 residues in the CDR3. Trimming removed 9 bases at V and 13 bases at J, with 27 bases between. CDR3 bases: TGTGCCACCCACCCGGCGGCTAGCGGGACTCAGGAGCAGCATTTT. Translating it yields CATHPAASGTQEQHF.

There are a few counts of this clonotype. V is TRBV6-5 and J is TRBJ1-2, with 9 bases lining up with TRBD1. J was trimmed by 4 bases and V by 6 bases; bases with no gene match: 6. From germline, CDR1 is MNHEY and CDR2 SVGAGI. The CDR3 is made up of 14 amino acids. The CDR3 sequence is CASRRQGGSYGYTF. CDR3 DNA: TGTGCCAGCAGGAGACAGGGGGGCAGCTATGGCTACACCTTC.

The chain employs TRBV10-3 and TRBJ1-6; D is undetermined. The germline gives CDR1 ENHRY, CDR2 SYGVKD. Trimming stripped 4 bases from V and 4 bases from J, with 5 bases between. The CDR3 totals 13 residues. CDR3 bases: TGTGCCATCAGTGGGAATTATAATTCACCCCTCCACTTT. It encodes CAISGNYNSPLHF.

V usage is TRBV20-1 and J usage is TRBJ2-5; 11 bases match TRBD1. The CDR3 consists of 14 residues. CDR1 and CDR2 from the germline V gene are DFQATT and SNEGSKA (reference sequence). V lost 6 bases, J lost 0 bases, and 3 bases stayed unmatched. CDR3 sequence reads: CSARDRGNQETQYF. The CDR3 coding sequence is TGCAGTGCAAGGGACAGGGGGAACCAAGAGACCCAGTACTTC.

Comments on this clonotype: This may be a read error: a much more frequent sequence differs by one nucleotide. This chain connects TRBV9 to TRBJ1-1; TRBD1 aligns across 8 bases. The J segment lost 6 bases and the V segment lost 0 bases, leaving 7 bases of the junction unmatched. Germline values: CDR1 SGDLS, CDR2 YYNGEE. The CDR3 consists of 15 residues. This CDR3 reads CASSVVVTGVAEAFF. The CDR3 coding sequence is TGTGCCAGCAGCGTAGTGGTGACAGGGGTGGCTGAAGCTTTCTTT.

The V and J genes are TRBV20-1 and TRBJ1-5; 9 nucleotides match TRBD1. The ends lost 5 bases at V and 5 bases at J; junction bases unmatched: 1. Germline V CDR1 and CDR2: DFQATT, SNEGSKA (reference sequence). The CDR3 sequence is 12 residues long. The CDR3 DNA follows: TGCAGTGCTGGGGACAGGGATCAGCCCCAGCATTTT. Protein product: CSAGDRDQPQHF.

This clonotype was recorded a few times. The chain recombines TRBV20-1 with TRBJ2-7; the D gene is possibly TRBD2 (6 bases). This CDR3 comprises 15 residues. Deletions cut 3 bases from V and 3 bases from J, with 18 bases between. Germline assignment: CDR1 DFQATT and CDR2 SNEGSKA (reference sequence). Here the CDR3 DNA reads TGCAGTGCTAGGCCTCCCCTAGCGACCGGCTACGAGCAGTACTTC. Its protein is CSARPPLATGYEQYF.

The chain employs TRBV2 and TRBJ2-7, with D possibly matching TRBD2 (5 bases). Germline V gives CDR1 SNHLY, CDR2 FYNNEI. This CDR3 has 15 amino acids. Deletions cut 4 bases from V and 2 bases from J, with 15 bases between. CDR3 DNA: TGTGCCAGCAGTGGAGGGTCTCGTTCGACCTACGAGCAGTACTTC. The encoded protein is CASSGGSRSTYEQYF.

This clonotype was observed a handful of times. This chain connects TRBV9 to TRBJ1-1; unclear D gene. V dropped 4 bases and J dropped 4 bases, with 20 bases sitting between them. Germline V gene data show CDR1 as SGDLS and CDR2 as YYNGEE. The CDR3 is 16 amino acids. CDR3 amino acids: CASSPGGVWVSTEAFF. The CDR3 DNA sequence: TGTGCCAGCAGCCCCGGCGGGGTTTGGGTTAGCACTGAAGCTTTCTTT.

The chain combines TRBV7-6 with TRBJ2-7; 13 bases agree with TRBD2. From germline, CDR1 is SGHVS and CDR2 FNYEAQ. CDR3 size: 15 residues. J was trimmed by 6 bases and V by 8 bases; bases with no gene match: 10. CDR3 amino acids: CASRSPGLAGTEQYF. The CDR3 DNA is TGTGCCAGCCGCTCCCCGGGACTAGCGGGAACCGAGCAGTACTTC.

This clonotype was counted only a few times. CDR3 sequence (DNA): TGTGCCAGTAGTATATATCTACGGAGCAATCAGCCCCAGCATTTT. As protein: CASSIYLRSNQPQHF. The rearrangement joins TRBV19 to TRBJ1-5; the D is unclear. The CDR3 extends over 15 amino acids. Per the germline V gene, CDR1 is LNHDA and CDR2 is SQIVND (reference sequence). The ends were cut back, 2 bases at V and 1 base at J, with 9 bases in the middle.

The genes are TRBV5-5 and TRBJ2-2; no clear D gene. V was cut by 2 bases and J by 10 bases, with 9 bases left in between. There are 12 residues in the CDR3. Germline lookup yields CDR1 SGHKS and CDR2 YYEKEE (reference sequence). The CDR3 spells CASSLVQVELFF. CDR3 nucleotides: TGTGCCAGCAGCTTAGTGCAGGTGGAGCTGTTTTTT.

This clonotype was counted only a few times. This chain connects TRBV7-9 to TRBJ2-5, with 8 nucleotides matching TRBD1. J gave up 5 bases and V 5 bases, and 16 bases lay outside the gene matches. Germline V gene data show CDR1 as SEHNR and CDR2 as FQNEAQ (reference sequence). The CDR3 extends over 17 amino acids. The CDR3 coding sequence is TGTGCCAGCAGCCCCCGGAGGGCAGGGGGCGTTTGGGAGACCCAGTACTTC. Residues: CASSPRRAGGVWETQYF.

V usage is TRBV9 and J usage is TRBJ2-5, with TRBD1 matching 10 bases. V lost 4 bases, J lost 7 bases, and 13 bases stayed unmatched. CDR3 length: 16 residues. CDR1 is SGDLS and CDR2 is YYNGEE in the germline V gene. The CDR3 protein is CASSQDGTGASATQYF. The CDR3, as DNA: TGTGCCAGCAGCCAAGACGGGACAGGGGCTTCCGCGACCCAGTACTTC. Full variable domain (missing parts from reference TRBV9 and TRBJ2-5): DSGVTQTPKHLITATGQRVTLRCSPRSGDLSVYWYQQSLDQGLQFLIQYYNGEERAKGNILERFSAQQFPDLHSELNLSSLELGDSALYFCASSQDGTGASATQYFGPGTRLLVL.

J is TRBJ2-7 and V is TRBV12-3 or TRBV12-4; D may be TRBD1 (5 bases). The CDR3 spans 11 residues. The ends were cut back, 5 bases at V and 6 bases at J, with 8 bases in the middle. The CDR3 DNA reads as TGTGCCAGCAGTCCAGGGTTCGAGCAGTACTTC. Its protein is CASSPGFEQYF.

CDR3 nucleotide sequence: TGTGCCAGCACGGATCGGAGACAGGGACACTATGGCTACACCTTC. Its translation is CASTDRRQGHYGYTF. The chain couples TRBV6-1 to TRBJ1-2; 7 bases are shared with TRBD1. CDR1 MNHNS and CDR2 SASEGT come from the germline V gene. V dropped 7 bases and J dropped 3; count of bases not matched to a gene: 11. The CDR3 consists of 15 residues.

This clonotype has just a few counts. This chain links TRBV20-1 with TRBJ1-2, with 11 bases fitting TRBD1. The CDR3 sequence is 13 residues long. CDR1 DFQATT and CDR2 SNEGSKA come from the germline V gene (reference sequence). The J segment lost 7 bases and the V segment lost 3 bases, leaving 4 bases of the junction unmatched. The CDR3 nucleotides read TGCAGTGCTAGGGACAGGGGGCCTAGTGGCTACACCTTC. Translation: CSARDRGPSGYTF.

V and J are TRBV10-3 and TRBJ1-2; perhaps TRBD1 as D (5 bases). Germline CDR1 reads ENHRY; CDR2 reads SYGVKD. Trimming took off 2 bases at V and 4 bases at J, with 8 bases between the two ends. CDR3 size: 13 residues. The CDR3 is CAISEDSSYGYTF. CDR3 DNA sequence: TGTGCCATCAGTGAGGACAGCTCCTATGGCTACACCTTC.

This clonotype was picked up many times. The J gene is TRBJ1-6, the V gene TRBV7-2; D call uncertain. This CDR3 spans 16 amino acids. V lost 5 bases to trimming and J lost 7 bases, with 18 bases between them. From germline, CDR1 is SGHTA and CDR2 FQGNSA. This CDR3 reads CASSPSAGRANSPLHF. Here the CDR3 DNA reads TGTGCCAGCAGCCCATCGGCGGGCAGAGCGAATTCACCCCTCCACTTT.

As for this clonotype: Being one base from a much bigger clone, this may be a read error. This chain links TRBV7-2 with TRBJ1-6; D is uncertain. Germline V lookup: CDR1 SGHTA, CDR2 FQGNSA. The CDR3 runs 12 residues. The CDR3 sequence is CASSNDNSPLRF. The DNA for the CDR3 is TGTGCCAGCAGCAATGATAATTCACCCCTCCGCTTT.

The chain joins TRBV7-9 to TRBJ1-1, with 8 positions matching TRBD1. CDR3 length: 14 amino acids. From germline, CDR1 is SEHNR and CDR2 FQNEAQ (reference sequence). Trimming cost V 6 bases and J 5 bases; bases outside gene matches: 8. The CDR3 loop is CASSFTGGRTEAFF. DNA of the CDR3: TGTGCCAGCAGTTTTACAGGGGGACGGACTGAAGCTTTCTTT.